The present TCR beta chain was sequenced within a study of T cell clones after liver transplantation. Study-level background: Liver transplant recipients had immunosuppression withdrawal attempted within 2 years.

The method was immunoSEQ multiplex PCR; TCRdb's version includes in-frame clones alone and lacks a portion of them. There are roughly 55,000 clones in the sample; more than 65% occur only once, and around 9.4% lies in the top ten. By sample share, this clone is medium-sized (0.01 to 0.1%). What it recognizes is unknown. Study results and limitations: Post-transplant time points were not standardized, so conclusions are preliminary. Rather than being deleted, graft donor-reactive T cells may have moved into the graft.

This TCR was sampled from a human patient who received a liver transplant. T cells may partly derive from the graft donor. The sequencing used CD4+ T cells from blood, collected 54 months after liver transplant.

This chain's CDR3 is CASSLSGTVNNSPLHF. DNA of the CDR3: TGTGCCAGCAGTCTTAGCGGGACAGTGAATAATTCACCCCTCCACTTT. The chain couples TRBV2 to TRBJ1-6; 7 positions agree with TRBD1. Germline V gene data show CDR1 as SNHLY and CDR2 as FYNNEI. The CDR3 consists of 16 residues. V shed 5 bases, J shed 5 bases, and the junction held 9 bases outside the gene matches.